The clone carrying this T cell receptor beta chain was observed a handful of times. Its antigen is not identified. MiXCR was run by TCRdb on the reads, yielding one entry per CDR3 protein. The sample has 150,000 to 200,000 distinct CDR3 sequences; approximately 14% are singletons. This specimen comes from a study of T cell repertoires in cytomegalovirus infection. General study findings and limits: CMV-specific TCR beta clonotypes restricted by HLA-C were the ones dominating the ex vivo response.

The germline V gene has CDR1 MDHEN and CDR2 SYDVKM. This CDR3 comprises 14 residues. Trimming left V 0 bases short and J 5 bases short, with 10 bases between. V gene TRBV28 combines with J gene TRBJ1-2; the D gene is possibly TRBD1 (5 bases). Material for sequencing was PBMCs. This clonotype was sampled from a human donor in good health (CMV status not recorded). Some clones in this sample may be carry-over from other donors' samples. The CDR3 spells CASSLWAGLYGYTF. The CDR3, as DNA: TGTGCCAGCAGTTTATGGGCAGGGTTGTATGGCTACACCTTC.